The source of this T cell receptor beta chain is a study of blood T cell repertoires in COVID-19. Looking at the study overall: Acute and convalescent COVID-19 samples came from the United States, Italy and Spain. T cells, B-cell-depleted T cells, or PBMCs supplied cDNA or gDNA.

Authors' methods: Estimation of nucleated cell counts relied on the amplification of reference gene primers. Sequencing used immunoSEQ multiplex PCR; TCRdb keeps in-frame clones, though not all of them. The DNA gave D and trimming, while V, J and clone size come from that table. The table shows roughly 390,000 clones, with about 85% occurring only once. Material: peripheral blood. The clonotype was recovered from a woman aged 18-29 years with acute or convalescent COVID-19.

The CDR3 DNA sequence: TGTGCCAGCAGCGAGGGACACCGGAACACTGAAGCTTTCTTT. It yields the protein CASSEGHRNTEAFF. J is TRBJ1-1 and V is TRBV9; D may be TRBD1 (6 bases). CDR1 is SGDLS and CDR2 is YYNGEE in the germline V gene. The ends were cut back, 3 bases at V and 1 base at J, with 10 bases in the middle. The CDR3 has 14 residues.